This T cell receptor (beta chain) was identified in a study of cytomegalovirus exposure and HLA in healthy donors. The germline V gene has CDR1 SEHNR and CDR2 FQNEAQ (reference sequence). Trimming shortened V by 5 bases and J by 0 bases, and 10 bases separated the two germline ends. The CDR3 is made up of 15 amino acids. Researchers ran the PCR with 60 Vbeta and 13 Jbeta primers. Sequenced by immunoSEQ multiplex PCR; TCRdb stores in-frame clones only, minus some. The sample lists about 120,000 clones; under 90% were seen once. The sequenced sample consisted of PBMCs. The sequence came from a woman aged 40 to 49 in good health and CMV-seronegative. The chain couples TRBV7-9 to TRBJ2-2; perhaps TRBD1 as D (6 bases). This chain's CDR3 is CASSPRTANTGELFF. For the CDR3, the DNA is TGTGCCAGCAGCCCGAGGACAGCGAACACCGGGGAGCTGTTTTTT.